This T cell receptor beta chain was sequenced during a study of cytomegalovirus exposure and HLA in healthy donors. The CDR3 has 14 residues. Germline assignment: CDR1 SNHLY and CDR2 FYNNEI. The V gene end was trimmed by 3 bases and the J gene end by 3 bases; junction bases not matched to a gene: 3. Produced via immunoSEQ multiplex PCR; TCRdb's table is partial and in-frame only. This table has approximately 150,000 clones, 85% to 90% appearing once. Study-level points and caveats: Cytomegalovirus status was reportedly diagnosed by the classifier with high specificity and sensitivity. The authors enumerated 150 to 200 TCR beta chains as linked to cytomegalovirus. Subsequent analysis of the 120 or so validation repertoires found a tendency for first-cohort TCR clusters to co-occur. While the bulk of TCR sequences proved rare, some public TCRs turned up in many donors.

Notes on this clone: Its antigen remains unidentified.

The sequenced sample consisted of PBMCs. The chain links TRBV2 to TRBJ1-2; 8 bases are shared with TRBD1. The sequence derives from a young man in good health and CMV-seropositive. The chain's CDR3 is CASSEQGAYYGYTF. CDR3 nucleotides: TGTGCCAGCAGTGAGCAGGGGGCTTACTATGGCTACACCTTC.